This T cell receptor (beta chain) came from a study of T cell responses to AZD1222 COVID-19 vaccine. Clones were sequenced by immunoSEQ multiplex PCR, and TCRdb holds only the in-frame ones, with some missing. The repertoire consists of about 180,000 clones, with 75% to 90% occurring once and the leading ten covering around 4.5%. Notes on this clone: The antigen is undetermined.

Regarding the study as a whole: Vaccine-associated CD4 TCRs spanned spike, dominant at 160-218 and 743-854. The donor group comprised mostly white British people and more females; the analysis possibly underestimated clonal diversity. After two AZD1222 doses, spike-specific TCR breadth and depth rose versus day 0. As reported, nearly half of all spike-specific TCRs target variant regions that are unmutated.

Germline V lookup: CDR1 MNHEY, CDR2 SVGAGI. V lost 5 bases and J 7 bases, leaving 21 bases between the germline ends. The CDR3 length is 15 residues. Sequenced here: peripheral blood, sampled 28 days after the second dose of the MenACWY control vaccine. The TCR was taken from an adult who received the MenACWY meningococcal vaccine as a control. The rearrangement joins TRBV6-5 to TRBJ2-7; possibly TRBD1 or TRBD2 for D (5 bases each). CDR3 DNA sequence: TGTGCCAGCAGTACCTCCCCGGGACCGACCTTTGAGCAGTACTTC. Protein product: CASSTSPGPTFEQYF.